These 28 T cell receptor beta chains came from one sample sequenced in a study of T-cell memory formation after mild COVID-19. Via MiXCR, TCRdb re-called the 5' RACE reads, giving one row per CDR3 protein. The repertoire holds fewer than 650,000 distinct CDR3 sequences, around 16% seen once, with about 8.1% in the top ten. The sample consisted of PBMCs or a T cell subset sorted from them (not recorded which). Receptors originate from an adult woman who had mild COVID-19 (a few samples of this study predate the infection). Cell type and time point are not known.

The V gene is TRBV6-4, the J gene TRBJ2-1; TRBD2 agrees at 12 bases. V dropped 3 bases and J dropped 0; count of bases not matched to a gene: 6. CDR3 length: 18 residues. CDR1 is MRHNA and CDR2 is SNTAGT in the germline V gene. CDR3 coding DNA: TGTGCCAGCAGTGAACTAGCGGGGGGCCTTAGCTCCTACAATGAGCAGTTCTTC. Its protein product is CASSELAGGLSSYNEQFF.

The chain joins TRBV20-1 to TRBJ2-1; D is unclear. CDR1 and CDR2 (germline): DFQATT, SNEGSKA (reference sequence). The CDR3 runs to 14 residues. V lost 0 bases and J 6 bases, leaving 12 bases between the germline ends. In nucleotides, the CDR3 is TGCAGTGCTAGAGATTATTCGGAGAGCAATGAGCAGTTCTTC. It specifies CSARDYSESNEQFF.

There are a few counts of this clonotype. The J gene is TRBJ2-4, the V gene TRBV5-4; a possible D gene is TRBD2 (5 bases). V was pared by 0 bases and J by 7 bases, with 17 bases between. The CDR3 totals 16 residues. Germline values: CDR1 SGHNT, CDR2 YYREEE (reference sequence). The DNA of the CDR3 is TGTGCCAGCAGCTTGGCCGTCTTCGGGGAATGGAACATTCAGTACTTC. Its translation is CASSLAVFGEWNIQYF.

The V gene is TRBV7-6, the J gene TRBJ2-3; unclear D gene. V gave up 0 bases and J gave up 4 bases, with 8 bases separating them. CDR1 and CDR2 from the germline V gene are SGHVS and FNYEAQ. CDR3 length: 14 residues. For the CDR3, the DNA is TGTGCCAGCAGCTTAGCCGACCTGGCAGATACGCAGTATTTT. It translates to CASSLADLADTQYF.

Notes on this clonotype: The junction and the germline gene differ at one end; a read error may be behind it. The chain combines TRBV7-7 with TRBJ2-3; D not resolved. The CDR3 loop spans 14 amino acids. Germline V gene data show CDR1 as SSHAT and CDR2 as FNYEAQ (reference sequence). For the CDR3, the DNA is TGTGCTAGCAGCTTAGGACCCTTGTCGGATACGCAGTATTTT. It encodes CASSLGPLSDTQYF. Supplemented by reference TRBV7-7 and TRBJ2-3, the full variable domain reads GAGVSQSPRYKVTKRGQDVTLRCDPISSHATLYWYQQALGQGPEFLTYFNYEAQPDKSGLPSDRFSAERPEGSISTLTIQRTEQRDSAMYRCASSLGPLSDTQYFGPGTRLTVL.

A single count supports this clonotype. The J gene is TRBJ2-7, the V gene TRBV5-4, with 7 bases that match TRBD1. CDR1 and CDR2 (germline): SGHNT, YYREEE (reference sequence). This CDR3 spans 15 amino acids. With 4 bases clipped from V and 2 bases from J, the junction kept 9 bases outside the gene matches. The CDR3 bases are TGTGCCAGCAGCCCGGGACAGACGCAGACCTACGAGCAGTACTTC. Its translation: CASSPGQTQTYEQYF.

A few counts support this clonotype. The chain carries TRBV20-1 and TRBJ2-1; D gene unclear. This CDR3 has 13 amino acids. The V end was cut by 5 bases, the J end by 4 bases, with 12 bases between. From germline, CDR1 is DFQATT and CDR2 SNEGSKA (reference sequence). The CDR3 DNA reads as TGCAGTGCTCCGGCATTAACATACAATGAGCAGTTCTTC. Translated, it gives CSAPALTYNEQFF.

This chain uses TRBV6-2 or TRBV6-3 with TRBJ2-2; D uncertain. CDR1 is MNHEY and CDR2 is SVGEGT in the germline V gene. The CDR3 is made up of 14 amino acids. V was clipped by 6 bases and J by 4 bases, with 12 bases between them. CDR3 nucleotides: TGTGCCAGCAGGCCAACCGGTCGCACCGGGGAGCTGTTTTTT. This sequence encodes CASRPTGRTGELFF.

This clonotype was recorded a few times. The rearrangement joins TRBV4-2 to TRBJ2-5, with 9 bases aligning to TRBD2. With 1 base clipped from V and 5 bases from J, the junction kept 8 bases outside the gene matches. This CDR3 is built from 16 residues. Per germline, CDR1 LGHNA and CDR2 YNFKEQ. As DNA, the CDR3 is TGTGCCAGCAGCCAAGTCGGGGGTAGCGGGGGTGAGACCCAGTACTTC. Translation: CASSQVGGSGGETQYF.

This clonotype has a handful of counts. The chain couples TRBV11-1 to TRBJ2-1; the D gene is possibly TRBD2 (6 bases). Germline values: CDR1 SGHAT, CDR2 FQDESV (reference sequence). There are 14 residues in the CDR3. Deletions cut 8 bases from V and 9 bases from J, with 20 bases between. The CDR3: CASRETSASSEQFF. In nucleotides, the CDR3 is TGTGCCAGCCGGGAGACTAGTGCATCCAGTGAGCAGTTCTTC.

This clonotype was counted between two and nine times. Written as DNA, the CDR3 is TGTGCCAGCAGTTTCGGGGGGGCAAATGAGCAGTACTTC. Residues: CASSFGGANEQYF. V usage is TRBV12-3 or TRBV12-4 and J usage is TRBJ2-7; 8 bases fit TRBD2. The CDR3 is 13 residues long. Trimming removed 3 bases from V and 7 bases from J; junction bases left unmatched: 5.

V and J are TRBV12-3 or TRBV12-4 and TRBJ1-6; 7 positions agree with TRBD1. V shed 5 bases and J 5 bases; nucleotides not matched to a gene: 6. The CDR3 spans 15 residues. CDR3 sequence reads: CASSPDRAHNSPLHF. Written as DNA, the CDR3 is TGTGCCAGCAGTCCCGACAGGGCGCATAATTCACCCCTCCACTTT.

The chain employs TRBV2 and TRBJ1-1; D might be TRBD1 (5 bases). The CDR3 contains 14 residues. The V end lost 7 bases, the J end lost 6 bases, and 18 bases lay between the germline ends. Germline lookup yields CDR1 SNHLY and CDR2 FYNNEI. CDR3: CASTLRRGEAEAFF. The CDR3 DNA reads TGTGCCAGCACCCTTAGGAGGGGCGAAGCTGAAGCTTTCTTT.

This clonotype was recorded a few times. The chain has TRBV21-1 and TRBJ2-5; TRBD2 reflects the table's D call only, with no check against the DNA. TRBV21-1 is termed a pseudogene. This CDR3 is built from 16 residues. The CDR3 here is CASSKRLADHQETQYF. CDR3 DNA: TGTGCCAGCAGCAAAAGGCTAGCGGACCACCAAGAGACCCAGTACTTC.

This chain uses TRBV5-1 with TRBJ2-3; 8 bases align to TRBD2. This CDR3 has 15 amino acids. In germline, CDR1 is SGHRS, CDR2 YFSETQ. Germline trimming cut 4 bases from V and 0 bases from J; bases unmatched to any gene: 4. CDR3 DNA: TGCGCCAGCAGCCGCGGGGGGTTGAGCACAGATACGCAGTATTTT. Its translation: CASSRGGLSTDTQYF.

The chain carries TRBV20-1 and TRBJ2-1; 13 bases are a match to TRBD2. In germline, CDR1 is DFQATT, CDR2 SNEGSKA (reference sequence). This CDR3 is 16 amino acids long. Trimming took 3 bases from V and 9 from J; bases not matched to a gene: 11. This chain's CDR3 is CSASGSTSGRVSEQFF. CDR3 nucleotides: TGCAGTGCTAGCGGGTCAACTAGCGGGAGGGTTAGTGAGCAGTTCTTC.

This clonotype appeared a few times. The V and J genes are TRBV9 and TRBJ2-3, with 9 bases identical to TRBD2. The junction had 5 bases not matched to a gene; V was cut back by 0 bases and J by 3 bases. The CDR3 is 16 amino acids. Germline V CDR1 and CDR2: SGDLS, YYNGEE. The CDR3 protein is CASSVAMLAGTDTQYF. The DNA for the CDR3 is TGTGCCAGCAGCGTAGCCATGCTAGCGGGGACAGATACGCAGTATTTT. Drawing the rest from reference TRBV9 and TRBJ2-3, the complete variable domain is DSGVTQTPKHLITATGQRVTLRCSPRSGDLSVYWYQQSLDQGLQFLIQYYNGEERAKGNILERFSAQQFPDLHSELNLSSLELGDSALYFCASSVAMLAGTDTQYFGPGTRLTVL.

The V gene is TRBV5-1, the J gene TRBJ2-2, with D maybe TRBD1 (6 bases). Trimming shortened V by 0 bases and J by 3 bases, and 9 bases separated the two germline ends. The CDR3 loop spans 15 amino acids. Germline-derived CDR1 and CDR2 are SGHRS and YFSETQ. CDR3 residues: CASSLVGADTGELFF. Here the CDR3 DNA reads TGCGCCAGCAGCTTGGTGGGGGCGGACACCGGGGAGCTGTTTTTT.

This clonotype was counted between two and nine times. This chain uses TRBV6-6 with TRBJ1-1, with D possibly being TRBD1 (5 bases). Germline values: CDR1 MNHNY, CDR2 SVGAGI (reference sequence). This CDR3 contains 13 residues. V lost 0 bases to trimming and J lost 4 bases, with 6 bases between them. CDR3 DNA sequence: TGTGCCAGCAGTTACTCCCAGGGCACTGAAGCTTTCTTT. Amino acid sequence: CASSYSQGTEAFF.

This clonotype occurred a few times. The V call is TRBV20-1, the J call TRBJ1-5; D is possibly TRBD1 (5 bases). Germline V lookup: CDR1 DFQATT, CDR2 SNEGSKA (reference sequence). Trimming shortened V by 5 bases and J by 7 bases, and 15 bases separated the two germline ends. The CDR3 sequence is 13 residues long. In DNA, the CDR3 is TGCAGTGCTCCCTCTGTGGGGGAACAGCCCCAGCATTTT. Its translation is CSAPSVGEQPQHF.

The V gene is TRBV20-1, the J gene TRBJ2-5; 11 nucleotides agree with TRBD2. CDR3 size: 15 residues. The trim removed 3 bases at V and 5 bases at J, leaving 8 bases unmatched. CDR1 DFQATT and CDR2 SNEGSKA come from the germline V gene (reference sequence). The CDR3 region has the DNA TGCAGTGCTAGCGGGACTAGCGGTCTTCGGGAGACCCAGTACTTC. This sequence encodes CSASGTSGLRETQYF.

The sample holds a few counts of this clonotype. J is TRBJ2-7 and V is TRBV9; no firm D call. There are 17 residues in the CDR3. CDR1 is SGDLS and CDR2 is YYNGEE in the germline V gene. Trimming removed 0 bases from V and 6 bases from J, with 22 bases in between. In DNA form, the CDR3 reads TGTGCCAGCAGCGTAGAGCCTAAGGGCTCTTTGTCCGGCGAGCAGTACTTC. Protein: CASSVEPKGSLSGEQYF.

This chain joins TRBV20-1 and TRBJ2-3; the match to TRBD2 covers 8 bases. Unmatched junction bases numbered 20, after V lost 4 bases and J lost 2 bases. CDR3 length: 19 amino acids. CDR1 and CDR2 from the germline V gene are DFQATT and SNEGSKA (reference sequence). This CDR3 is CSATLHWGVAGKDTDTQYF. CDR3 sequence (DNA): TGCAGTGCTACTCTTCATTGGGGGGTAGCGGGAAAGGACACAGATACGCAGTATTTT.

This clonotype has only a few counts. The CDR3 nucleotides read TGTGCCAGCAGCTTAGGGGCTCCCCTGGGGGCTTTCTTT. Translating gives CASSLGAPLGAFF. The chain has TRBV7-2 and TRBJ1-1, with no clear D. The germline V gene encodes CDR1 SGHTA and CDR2 FQGNSA. Trimming left V 1 base short and J 11 bases short, with 14 bases between. This CDR3 spans 13 amino acids.

This clonotype showed up just a few times. The chain joins TRBV7-2 to TRBJ2-4; TRBD2 agrees at 10 bases. The J segment lost 7 bases and the V segment lost 4 bases, leaving 4 bases of the junction unmatched. The germline CDR1 and CDR2 sequences are SGHTA and FQGNSA. This CDR3 spans 14 amino acids. The CDR3 reads CASSSAGLANIQYF. The CDR3 DNA reads TGTGCCAGCAGCTCAGCGGGACTAGCGAACATTCAGTACTTC. The full variable domain, with the rest looked up from reference TRBV7-2 and TRBJ2-4, is GAGVSQSPSNKVTEKGKDVELRCDPISGHTALYWYRQSLGQGLEFLIYFQGNSAPDKSGLPSDRFSAERTGGSVSTLTIQRTQQEDSAVYLCASSSAGLANIQYFGAGTRLSVL.

This clonotype has only a few counts. The chain employs TRBV3-1 and TRBJ1-1; D not resolved. From germline, CDR1 is LGHDT and CDR2 YNNKEL (reference sequence). There are 13 residues in the CDR3. Between the trimmed V and J ends, which lost 4 bases and 5 bases, there was a span of 11 bases. CDR3 sequence reads: CASSPPDLTEAFF. CDR3 sequence (DNA): TGTGCCAGCAGCCCCCCGGACCTAACTGAAGCTTTCTTT.

This clonotype appeared many times. V is TRBV5-6 and J is TRBJ2-5; 10 nucleotides align to TRBD2. The CDR3 sequence is 16 residues long. CDR1 SGHDT and CDR2 YYEEEE come from the germline V gene. The ends lost 1 base at V and 4 bases at J; junction bases unmatched: 7. CDR3 sequence reads: CASSLLYGTSVETQYF. The CDR3 bases are TGTGCCAGCAGCTTGTTATATGGGACTAGCGTAGAGACCCAGTACTTC.

This clonotype was seen only a few times. The chain combines TRBV29-1 with TRBJ2-1; D is ambiguous. Looked up from germline, CDR1 is SQVTM and CDR2 is ANQGSEA. The CDR3 is made up of 15 amino acids. V was clipped by 6 bases and J by 1 base, with 16 bases between them. The CDR3 sequence: CSVMGSGSSYNEQFF. CDR3 nucleotides: TGCAGCGTGATGGGTTCAGGTAGTTCCTACAATGAGCAGTTCTTC.